This TCR beta chain emerged from a study of blood T cells in healthy people across ages. The germline V and J ends were trimmed by 5 bases and 10 bases, with 15 bases remaining between them. This CDR3 contains 12 residues. Per germline, CDR1 SQVTM and CDR2 ANQGSEA. Regarding this clonotype: The target antigen is unknown.

The study isolated at least 6 million PBMCs from each sample. Study-level results: Any conclusive comparison of naive versus antigen-experienced cells was prevented by using unsorted PBMCs.

The second PCR ran about 6 to 11 cycles with a sample-barcoded 5' primer and J-beta primers. Tags on each cDNA molecule came from a template-switch adaptor with 12 random nucleotides. CDR3-containing paired-end reads numbered at least 2.5 million in each sample. TCRdb reprocessed the 5' RACE reads via MiXCR and lists one record per CDR3 protein. The sample yields 660,000 or so distinct CDR3 sequences, 58% seen once. The sample comprised blood. The genes are TRBV29-1 and TRBJ2-1, with D perhaps TRBD2 (5 bases). This clonotype was obtained from a man in his fifties or sixties in good health. In nucleotides, the CDR3 is TGCAGCGTTAGGTTATCGGGAACGGAGCAGTTCTTC. Translating gives CSVRLSGTEQFF.